This passage covers 17 T cell receptor beta chains from one sample sequenced in a study of CD4 T cells in relation to SARS-CoV-2 and coronaviruses (dated by TCRdb to the early 2020s). CD4+ T cells from unexposed donors were collected before the COVID-19 pandemic (2011-2018). The method was the immunoSEQ multiplex PCR assay. The table was pulled from immuneACCESS by TCRdb, which kept in-frame rearrangements only. Such tables lose some clones; where checked, under half of the loss comes from unresolved V genes, and the rest has no known cause. Recorded for this sample are about 59,000 clones; roughly 88% of them occurred a single time. The ten top clones hold 1.1% to 1.5% of the sample. Sequencing was done on a sample of memory CD4+ T cells from PBMCs. The cell subset or site label corresponds to: memory (non-naive) CD4+ T cells. These TCRs come from a human donor in good health.

J is TRBJ2-1 and V is TRBV27, with TRBD2 as a possible D gene (6 bases). CDR1 MNHEY and CDR2 SMNVEV come from the germline V gene (reference sequence). V was trimmed by 5 bases and J by 8 bases, leaving 13 bases between them. The CDR3 consists of 13 residues. As DNA, the CDR3 is TGTGCCAGCAGTGAGACTAGTTTCCATGAGCAGTTCTTC. Translating it yields CASSETSFHEQFF.

There are a few counts of this clone. The chain employs TRBV24-1 and TRBJ2-7; 9 bases align to TRBD2. V dropped 4 bases and J dropped 1; count of bases not matched to a gene: 4. The CDR3 is made up of 15 amino acids. Germline V gene sequence: CDR1 KGHDR, CDR2 SFDVKD. CDR3 DNA sequence: TGTGCCACCAGTGACGAGACTAGCGGTTCCTACGAGCAGTACTTC. Its translation: CATSDETSGSYEQYF.

This chain connects TRBV9 to TRBJ2-7; TRBD1 is a possible D gene (5 bases). In germline, CDR1 is SGDLS, CDR2 YYNGEE. The CDR3 length is 14 residues. V was cut by 1 base and J by 3 bases, with 11 bases left in between. The CDR3 DNA reads as TGTGCCAGCAGCGTACAGGGAAGGGGCTACGAGCAGTACTTC. As protein: CASSVQGRGYEQYF. The whole variable domain, remainder taken from reference TRBV9 and TRBJ2-7, is DSGVTQTPKHLITATGQRVTLRCSPRSGDLSVYWYQQSLDQGLQFLIQYYNGEERAKGNILERFSAQQFPDLHSELNLSSLELGDSALYFCASSVQGRGYEQYFGPGTRLTVT.

This chain joins TRBV6-6 and TRBJ2-3, with 11 bases identical to TRBD2. The CDR3 has 15 amino acids. The V segment lost 10 bases and the J segment 9 bases; nucleotides outside the gene matches: 15. CDR1 is MNHNY and CDR2 is SVGAGI in the germline V gene (reference sequence). Here the CDR3 DNA reads TGTGCCACCCGGGCTCTAGCGGGAGGCCGGGGGACGCAGTATTTT. As protein: CATRALAGGRGTQYF.

This clone has more than one count but fewer than ten. The V and J genes are TRBV5-5 and TRBJ2-1; D is possibly TRBD2 (6 bases). This CDR3 spans 14 amino acids. Germline V gene lookup returns CDR1 SGHKS and CDR2 YYEKEE (reference sequence). V was pared by 0 bases and J by 5 bases, with 9 bases between. For the CDR3, the DNA is TGTGCCAGCAGCTTGGGCGGGATAGACAATGAGCAGTTCTTC. Its translation: CASSLGGIDNEQFF.

This clone was seen just once. The gene calls are TRBV9 and TRBJ2-3; weak D call: TRBD1 (5 bases). The CDR3 length is 13 residues. Trimming took 4 bases from V and 3 from J, leaving 9 bases between them. Germline V gene data show CDR1 as SGDLS and CDR2 as YYNGEE. The CDR3 is CASSTQGTDTQYF. The CDR3 bases are TGTGCCAGCAGCACCCAGGGTACAGATACGCAGTATTTT. The entire variable domain, with the rest obtained from reference TRBV9 and TRBJ2-3, is as follows: DSGVTQTPKHLITATGQRVTLRCSPRSGDLSVYWYQQSLDQGLQFLIQYYNGEERAKGNILERFSAQQFPDLHSELNLSSLELGDSALYFCASSTQGTDTQYFGPGTRLTVL.

This clone has only a few counts. The gene calls are TRBV6-5 and TRBJ1-5; perhaps TRBD1 as D (5 bases). The germline gives CDR1 MNHEY, CDR2 SVGAGI. This CDR3 region has 13 residues. The V end lost 6 bases, the J end lost 2 bases, and 8 bases lay between the germline ends. CDR3 loop: CASSPRGNQPQHF. DNA for the CDR3: TGTGCCAGCAGCCCCAGGGGCAATCAGCCCCAGCATTTT.

This sequence joins TRBV2 and TRBJ2-5; TRBD2 aligns across 8 bases. Germline loops: CDR1 SNHLY, CDR2 FYNNEI. CDR3 length equals 15 residues. Trimming took 5 bases from V and 7 from J; bases not matched to a gene: 12. CDR3 sequence: CASSHERTSSVTQYF. The DNA of the CDR3 is TGTGCCAGCAGTCATGAGAGGACTAGCTCGGTGACCCAGTACTTC.

The CDR3 DNA reads TGTGCCAGCTCACCACCGGGGCAGATTAACTATGGCTACACCTTC. Translating it yields CASSPPGQINYGYTF. This chain links TRBV18 with TRBJ1-2; D may be TRBD1 (5 bases). CDR1 is KGHSH and CDR2 is LQKENI in the germline V gene. Trimming took off 0 bases at V and 1 base at J, with 9 bases between the two ends. The CDR3 spans 15 residues.

This clone was seen just once. This sequence joins TRBV18 and TRBJ1-4; D may be TRBD1 (5 bases). With 0 bases removed from V and 4 bases from J, the gap between germline ends came to 12 bases. Germline CDR1 reads KGHSH; CDR2 reads LQKENI. The CDR3 has 16 amino acids. The CDR3 DNA is TGTGCCAGCTCACCACCCCAGGGAATCCTTAATGAAAAACTGTTTTTT. Protein product: CASSPPQGILNEKLFF.

The chain carries TRBV5-4 and TRBJ2-6; D gene ambiguous. This CDR3 is built from 16 residues. V was shortened by 4 bases and J by 0 bases, with 11 bases between the two germline ends. The germline V gene has CDR1 SGHNT and CDR2 YYREEE (reference sequence). Here the CDR3 DNA reads TGTGCCAGCAGCCCCGACCCGAGCTCTGGGGCCAACGTCCTGACTTTC. Translated, it gives CASSPDPSSGANVLTF.

The rearrangement links TRBV10-3 to TRBJ2-7; the match to TRBD2 covers 10 bases. The V gene end was trimmed by 3 bases and the J gene end by 1 base; junction bases not matched to a gene: 0. Looked up from germline, CDR1 is ENHRY and CDR2 is SYGVKD. The CDR3 is 14 residues long. The CDR3 nucleotides are TGTGCCATCAGTGATAGCGGGAGGTCCTACGAGCAGTACTTC. Protein product: CAISDSGRSYEQYF.

The rearrangement uses TRBV2 and TRBJ2-5, with D possibly being TRBD1 or TRBD2 (5 bases each). V lost 4 bases and J 2 bases, leaving 14 bases between the germline ends. The V gene's germline CDR1 is SNHLY and CDR2 FYNNEI. The CDR3 spans 15 residues. CDR3 region: CASSVGGRAQETQYF. The CDR3 coding sequence is TGTGCCAGCAGTGTTGGGGGACGCGCACAAGAGACCCAGTACTTC.

J is TRBJ1-5 and V is TRBV6-5; TRBD1 aligns across 7 bases. The V segment lost 9 bases and the J segment 4 bases; nucleotides outside the gene matches: 9. The germline V gene encodes CDR1 MNHEY and CDR2 SVGAGI. CDR3 length: 14 residues. The CDR3 DNA is TGTGCCAGTTGTTCCGGGACAGCAAATCAGCCCCAGCATTTT. This encodes CASCSGTANQPQHF.

The chain combines TRBV24-1 with TRBJ2-5; 9 nucleotides agree with TRBD1. There are 17 residues in the CDR3. Germline V gives CDR1 KGHDR, CDR2 SFDVKD. V gave up 1 base and J gave up 5 bases; unmatched junction bases: 10. The CDR3 protein is CATSDFIPGQGRETQYF. The CDR3 DNA is TGTGCCACCAGTGATTTTATCCCGGGACAGGGAAGGGAGACCCAGTACTTC.

This chain uses TRBV11-3 with TRBJ2-2, with D possibly matching TRBD2 (5 bases). CDR1 and CDR2 from the germline V gene are SGHNT and YENEEA. The germline V and J ends were trimmed by 5 bases and 6 bases, with 13 bases remaining between them. This CDR3 is 14 amino acids long. CDR3 protein: CASSLAFGAGELFF. In nucleotides, the CDR3 is TGTGCCAGCAGCCTAGCTTTTGGTGCCGGGGAGCTGTTTTTT.

The V gene is TRBV3-1 (or the pseudogene TRBV3-2), the J gene TRBJ2-7; tentatively, D is TRBD1 (5 bases). With 6 bases removed from V and 4 bases from J, the gap between germline ends came to 7 bases. The CDR3 has 11 residues. The germline CDR1 and CDR2 sequences are LGHDT and YNNKEL (reference sequence). The CDR3 spells CASRGRYEQYF. The CDR3, as DNA: TGTGCCAGCAGGGGGCGGTACGAGCAGTACTTC.